What follows are 5 T cell receptor beta chains derived from one specimen sequenced in a study of blood T cell repertoires in COVID-19 (dated by TCRdb to the early 2020s). Preparation of the library involved the immunoSEQ multiplex PCR assay. The table comes from immuneACCESS by way of TCRdb, which keeps in-frame sequences with V and J called. Part of the clones is missing from these tables; in studies checked, under half for an unresolved V gene and the rest for unknown reasons. In all, the sample holds 250,000 to 300,000 clones, and around 86% of those were seen once. 3.5% to 4% of the sample goes to the ten largest clones. The source material was peripheral blood. These receptors all come from a man younger than 35 with active or convalescent COVID-19.

The chain links TRBV5-5 to TRBJ2-7; 7 bases fit TRBD1. Trimming removed 4 bases from V and 2 bases from J; junction bases left unmatched: 6. Germline CDR1 is SGHKS and CDR2 is YYEKEE (reference sequence). The CDR3 covers 14 residues. CDR3 amino acids: CASSTDRAAYEQYF. In nucleotides, the CDR3 is TGTGCCAGCAGCACCGACAGGGCCGCCTACGAGCAGTACTTC.

About this clone itself: Just one base apart from a much larger clone, this may be a read error. The rearrangement links TRBV7-6 to TRBJ2-7; a possible D gene is TRBD2 (5 bases). CDR3 length: 12 residues. Germline V lookup: CDR1 SGHVS, CDR2 FNYEAQ. Trimming removed 4 bases at V and 4 bases at J, with 8 bases between. The CDR3 spells CASSSRDYEQYF. CDR3 nucleotides: TGTGCCAGCAGCTCCCGGGATTACGAGCAGTACTTC.

This chain connects TRBV19 to TRBJ2-5; 7 bases fit TRBD2. With 6 bases clipped from V and 1 base from J, the junction kept 8 bases outside the gene matches. Per the germline V gene, CDR1 is LNHDA and CDR2 is SQIVND (reference sequence). The CDR3 loop spans 15 amino acids. CDR3 DNA: TGTGCCAGTAGAGGGGAGGGGAGGGCCCAAGAGACCCAGTACTTC. This gives the protein CASRGEGRAQETQYF. Variable domain in full (rest from reference TRBV19 and TRBJ2-5): DGGITQSPKYLFRKEGQNVTLSCEQNLNHDAMYWYRQDPGQGLRLIYYSQIVNDFQKGDIAEGYSVSREKKESFPLTVTSAQKNPTAFYLCASRGEGRAQETQYFGPGTRLLVL.

This sequence joins TRBV10-2 and TRBJ2-7, with TRBD2 matching 9 bases. The CDR3 consists of 14 residues. Germline values: CDR1 WSHSY, CDR2 SAAADI. The V segment lost 4 bases and the J segment 3 bases; nucleotides outside the gene matches: 4. CDR3 in DNA: TGCGCCAGCAGTGGAACTAGCGGGTACTACGAGCAGTACTTC. Its translation: CASSGTSGYYEQYF.

The chain joins TRBV28 to TRBJ2-5; 7 bases fit TRBD1. J lost 4 bases, V lost 8 bases, and 13 bases had no gene match. Germline loops: CDR1 MDHEN, CDR2 SYDVKM. This CDR3 comprises 15 residues. In DNA, the CDR3 is TGTGCCAGCGATTCCGGCAGAGGGGGCTCAGAGACCCAGTACTTC. As protein: CASDSGRGGSETQYF.